Below, 22 T cell receptor beta chains from the same sample are listed, as sequenced in a study of T cells in narcolepsy. The repertoire was sequenced with immunoSEQ multiplex PCR; TCRdb's copy has only in-frame clones and lacks some. The top ten clones hold approximately 3.8% of a sample with 34,000 or so clones, around three quarters of them seen once. The specimen was memory (CD45RA-) CD4+ T cells from blood. The receptors were gathered from a human donor in good health.

V usage is TRBV9 and J usage is TRBJ2-7, with D maybe TRBD1 (5 bases). This CDR3 comprises 15 residues. Germline V gives CDR1 SGDLS, CDR2 YYNGEE. V lost 0 bases and J 2 bases, leaving 12 bases between the germline ends. This CDR3 reads CASSVVPGFTYEQYF. CDR3 bases: TGTGCCAGCAGCGTAGTCCCAGGGTTTACCTACGAGCAGTACTTC.

The chain recombines TRBV29-1 with TRBJ2-7; D perhaps matches TRBD2 (5 bases). Germline values: CDR1 SQVTM, CDR2 ANQGSEA. Trimming removed 4 bases from V and 4 bases from J, with 11 bases in between. The CDR3 extends over 12 amino acids. The CDR3 region is CSVALGSYEQYF. The DNA of the CDR3 is TGCAGCGTTGCACTAGGCTCATACGAGCAGTACTTC.

The chain is built from TRBV14 and TRBJ2-3, with 13 bases matching TRBD2. V shed 3 bases, J shed 5 bases, and the junction held 5 bases outside the gene matches. Germline V CDR1 and CDR2: SGHDN, FVKESK. The CDR3 totals 16 residues. The CDR3 DNA sequence: TGTGCCAGCAGCCATCGACTAGCGGGAGGTGGAGATACGCAGTATTTT. It yields the protein CASSHRLAGGGDTQYF.

J is TRBJ1-5 and V is TRBV10-3, with TRBD1 matching over 7 bases. Per the germline V gene, CDR1 is ENHRY and CDR2 is SYGVKD. V lost 2 bases, J lost 1 base, and 5 bases stayed unmatched. This CDR3 comprises 16 residues. The CDR3 here is CAISEGRGPSNQPQHF. As DNA, the CDR3 is TGTGCCATCAGTGAGGGGAGGGGGCCGAGCAATCAGCCCCAGCATTTT.

The chain combines TRBV10-1 with TRBJ2-1; the D is unclear. CDR1 and CDR2 from the germline V gene are WNHNN and SYGVQD (reference sequence). The CDR3 is made up of 12 amino acids. V lost 6 bases to trimming and J lost 10 bases, with 13 bases between them. Here the CDR3 DNA reads TGCGCCAGCAGCATTCTCGCCGGGGAGCAGTTCTTC. Its translation is CASSILAGEQFF.

This chain joins TRBV4-2 and TRBJ2-5, with 15 nucleotides matching TRBD2. The DNA end lines up better with TRBJ2-7; the J call may be wrong. The CDR3 totals 18 residues. Germline V lookup: CDR1 LGHNA, CDR2 YNFKEQ. The CDR3 bases are TGTGCCAGCAGCCAAGATCCGGGGACTAGCGGGGGGACCTACGAGCAGTACTTC. Translated, it gives CASSQDPGTSGGTYEQYF.

The CDR3 loop is CASSPGTPGGELFF. CDR3 bases: TGTGCCAGCAGCCCTGGGACTCCCGGCGGGGAGCTGTTTTTT. The chain couples TRBV9 to TRBJ2-2, with a weak D call TRBD2 (6 bases). With 4 bases removed from V and 7 bases from J, the gap between germline ends came to 14 bases. Germline values: CDR1 SGDLS, CDR2 YYNGEE. The length of the CDR3 is 14 residues.

The chain uses TRBV18 and TRBJ1-1, with TRBD1 matching 11 bases. The junction had 3 bases not matched to a gene; V was cut back by 3 bases and J by 0 bases. Germline V lookup: CDR1 KGHSH, CDR2 LQKENI. The CDR3 contains 16 residues. CDR3 DNA: TGTGCCAGCTCACCGGGGACAGGGGGTGTGAACACTGAAGCTTTCTTT. Amino acid sequence: CASSPGTGGVNTEAFF.

This chain connects TRBV7-9 to TRBJ2-1; unclear D gene. V dropped 1 base and J dropped 8 bases, with 12 bases sitting between them. The CDR3 contains 14 residues. CDR1 is SEHNR, CDR2 FQNEAQ, per germline (reference sequence). The CDR3 protein is CASSLGGTGHEQFF. As DNA, the CDR3 is TGTGCCAGCAGCTTAGGGGGTACCGGTCATGAGCAGTTCTTC.

The chain links TRBV7-2 to TRBJ2-5; TRBD1 might be the D (5 bases). Trimming cost V 1 base and J 3 bases, with 9 bases left between them. This CDR3 is 14 amino acids long. Germline CDR1 is SGHTA and CDR2 is FQGNSA. The CDR3 DNA is TGTGCCAGCAGCTTAGATTCAGGGAAAGAGACCCAGTACTTC. The encoded protein is CASSLDSGKETQYF.

The chain has TRBV2 and TRBJ1-1; D gene ambiguous. Trimming took 6 bases from V and 11 from J, leaving 10 bases between them. Looked up from germline, CDR1 is SNHLY and CDR2 is FYNNEI. The CDR3 sequence is 10 residues long. The CDR3 DNA reads TGTGCCAGCAGGGGTACCTGGGCTTTCTTT. It specifies CASRGTWAFF.

The rearrangement links TRBV7-8 to TRBJ1-1, with 9 positions matching TRBD1. Germline CDR1 and CDR2: SGHVS and FQNEAQ. V shed 5 bases and J 6 bases; nucleotides not matched to a gene: 10. The CDR3 covers 15 residues. CDR3 amino acids: CASSLGQGIASEAFF. The CDR3 nucleotides are TGTGCCAGCAGCCTGGGACAGGGTATAGCTTCTGAAGCTTTCTTT.

The V and J genes are TRBV4-2 and TRBJ1-2; D possibly corresponds to TRBD1 (6 bases). Trimming pared 4 bases from V and 4 bases from J, leaving 19 bases between. The CDR3 length is 16 residues. Germline-derived CDR1 and CDR2 are LGHNA and YNFKEQ. The CDR3 nucleotides are TGTGCCAGCAGCCGAAAAGTCGAGGACAGCTCCTATGGCTACACCTTC. This translates into CASSRKVEDSSYGYTF.

V usage is TRBV5-1 and J usage is TRBJ2-2; no reliable D call. CDR1 and CDR2 (germline): SGHRS, YFSETQ. V was clipped by 3 bases and J by 0 bases, with 3 bases between them. The CDR3 contains 13 residues. DNA of the CDR3: TGCGCCAGCAGCTCGGCGAACACCGGGGAGCTGTTTTTT. Translated, it gives CASSSANTGELFF.

This chain connects TRBV18 to TRBJ1-2; maybe TRBD1 (5 bases). CDR3 size: 16 residues. With 4 bases removed from V and 4 bases from J, the gap between germline ends came to 19 bases. Germline CDR1 is KGHSH and CDR2 is LQKENI. CDR3 protein: CASSRESDMTFYGYTF. The CDR3, as DNA: TGTGCCAGCTCACGAGAGTCGGACATGACCTTCTATGGCTACACCTTC. The full variable domain, with the rest looked up from reference TRBV18 and TRBJ1-2, is NAGVMQNPRHLVRRRGQEARLRCSPMKGHSHVYWYRQLPEEGLKFMVYLQKENIIDESGMPKERFSAEFPKEGPSILRIQQVVRGDSAAYFCASSRESDMTFYGYTFGSGTRLTVV.

CDR3 in amino acids: CASSAKTLDTQYF. The CDR3 nucleotides read TGTGCCAGCAGCGCTAAGACACTAGATACGCAGTATTTT. This chain connects TRBV9 to TRBJ2-3; no definite D call. Deletions cut 3 bases from V and 5 bases from J, with 10 bases between. CDR1 SGDLS and CDR2 YYNGEE come from the germline V gene. The CDR3 has 13 amino acids. Using reference TRBV9 and TRBJ2-3 for the parts outside the CDR3, the full variable domain is DSGVTQTPKHLITATGQRVTLRCSPRSGDLSVYWYQQSLDQGLQFLIQYYNGEERAKGNILERFSAQQFPDLHSELNLSSLELGDSALYFCASSAKTLDTQYFGPGTRLTVL.

The rearrangement joins TRBV11-2 to TRBJ1-2; TRBD1 matches at 7 bases. The CDR3 is 16 residues long. Germline values: CDR1 SGHAT, CDR2 FQNNGV. Trimming took 5 bases from V and 6 from J; bases not matched to a gene: 15. The CDR3 region is CASSPLVGQQGNGYTF. CDR3 bases: TGTGCCAGCAGCCCGCTGGTGGGACAACAGGGGAATGGCTACACCTTC.

The rearrangement links TRBV19 to TRBJ1-2; 11 bases match TRBD1. The CDR3 extends over 15 amino acids. Trimming removed 5 bases from V and 4 bases from J; junction bases left unmatched: 6. The V gene's germline CDR1 is LNHDA and CDR2 SQIVND (reference sequence). The CDR3 DNA is TGTGCCAGTAGTTCCTTGGACAGGGGGCTCTATGGCTACACCTTC. Translation: CASSSLDRGLYGYTF.

This chain joins TRBV7-3 and TRBJ2-4, with a possible D match to TRBD2 (6 bases). CDR1 is SGHTA and CDR2 is FQGTGA in the germline V gene. V dropped 4 bases and J dropped 0 bases, with 10 bases sitting between them. The CDR3 has 15 amino acids. The DNA of the CDR3 is TGTGCCAGCAGCTCCGAAGCGGGAGCCAAAAACATTCAGTACTTC. Translation: CASSSEAGAKNIQYF.

The chain carries TRBV7-6 and TRBJ1-2; D possibly corresponds to TRBD1 (5 bases). Trimming left V 5 bases short and J 1 base short, with 11 bases between. There are 14 residues in the CDR3. In germline, CDR1 is SGHVS, CDR2 FNYEAQ. The CDR3 DNA follows: TGTGCCAGCAGCGCAGGGAGCGTTAACTATGGCTACACCTTC. Translated: CASSAGSVNYGYTF.

The chain joins TRBV30 to TRBJ2-3; 7 nucleotides line up with TRBD2. The junction had 8 bases not matched to a gene; V was cut back by 2 bases and J by 3 bases. Germline lookup yields CDR1 GTSNPN and CDR2 SVGIG (reference sequence). The CDR3 is 15 amino acids. The chain's CDR3 is CAWSRLGDYTDTQYF. The CDR3, as DNA: TGTGCCTGGAGTCGGCTCGGGGACTATACAGATACGCAGTATTTT.

The chain carries TRBV9 and TRBJ2-1, with D hard to call. The V end lost 0 bases, the J end lost 5 bases, and 15 bases lay between the germline ends. The CDR3 has 16 residues. Germline V lookup: CDR1 SGDLS, CDR2 YYNGEE. CDR3 nucleotide sequence: TGTGCCAGCAGCGTAGCCCCTATTCTCAGAGACAATGAGCAGTTCTTC. It codes for CASSVAPILRDNEQFF.